This T cell receptor (beta chain) was profiled in a study of response to subunit inactivated influenza vaccine. Study-wide points: Each seasonal influenza vaccination, the authors suggested, recruits few new T cells.

CDR1 SQVTM and CDR2 ANQGSEA come from the germline V gene. The CDR3 is made up of 14 amino acids. Trimming took off 0 bases at V and 3 bases at J, with 12 bases between the two ends. This clonotype was counted ten times or more. The antigen is not known. TCRdb used MiXCR to reprocess the RT-PCR reads, holding one entry per CDR3 protein. The table shows around 850,000 distinct CDR3 sequences, with approximately 17% occurring only once. This material consisted of PBMCs from blood, taken about 5 days after vaccination. This TCR came from a middle-aged man who received an inactivated influenza vaccine. V gene TRBV29-1 combines with J gene TRBJ2-7, with D maybe TRBD2 (5 bases). The CDR3 DNA follows: TGCAGCGTTGAAGAGGACGGGAAGGTCTACGAGCAGTACTTC. It yields the protein CSVEEDGKVYEQYF.